Listed below are T cell receptor beta chains from one sample, sequenced in a study of blood T cell repertoires in COVID-19. Repertoires were generated with immunoSEQ multiplex PCR, while TCRdb's copy carries only in-frame clones and drops some. Of approximately 200,000 clones in the sample, 88% were seen once. Sequenced input: PBMCs or T cells enriched from blood (not recorded which). These receptors all come from a woman aged 30 to 39 who had been exposed to COVID-19. CDR3s include the opening cysteine and the closing phenylalanine or tryptophan. D genes are given only for firm matches. Not all rows give a size; the values are once, few, many and, for expanded clones, a class.

clone_size	j_call	v_call	d_call	cdr3_aa	cdr3_nt
NA	TRBJ1-6	TRBV5-1	TRBD1	CASSLETGGRNSPLHF	TGCGCCAGCAGCTTGGAGACAGGGGGTCGAAATTCACCCCTCCACTTT
NA	TRBJ1-1	TRBV29-1	NA	CSVEEDSLNTEAFF	TGCAGCGTTGAAGAGGACAGTCTGAACACTGAAGCTTTCTTT
NA	TRBJ1-5	TRBV7-9	TRBD1	CASSLGDRGNQPQHF	TGTGCCAGCAGCTTAGGGGACAGGGGCAATCAGCCCCAGCATTTT
few	TRBJ2-2	TRBV5-1	TRBD2	CASSPTSGITGELFF	TGCGCCAGCAGCCCGACTAGCGGGATCACCGGGGAGCTGTTTTTT
NA	TRBJ1-3	TRBV28	NA	CASSLDRTVYSGNTIYF	TGTGCCAGCAGCCTGGATCGCACAGTGTACTCTGGAAACACCATATATTTT
once	TRBJ1-5	TRBV9	NA	CASSVYPNQPQHF	TGTGCCAGCAGCGTATATCCCAATCAGCCCCAGCATTTT
NA	TRBJ2-5	TRBV5-1	TRBD1	CASRRAQGANLQETQYF	TGCGCCAGCAGACGGGCCCAGGGGGCTAATTTACAAGAGACCCAGTACTTC
few	TRBJ1-4	TRBV29-1	TRBD1	CSVTRQGTNEKLFF	TGCAGCGTGACGCGACAGGGGACTAATGAAAAACTGTTTTTT
NA	TRBJ2-7	TRBV5-1	TRBD2	CASSLGPKLAAFYEQYF	TGCGCCAGCAGCTTGGGACCCAAACTAGCGGCATTCTACGAGCAGTACTTC
NA	TRBJ2-1	TRBV11-2	TRBD2	CASTVRGLASNEQFF	TGTGCCAGCACCGTGCGCGGACTAGCGTCCAATGAGCAGTTCTTC
once	TRBJ2-3	TRBV5-4	NA	CASSFPGWDTDTQYF	TGTGCCAGCAGCTTTCCGGGATGGGACACAGATACGCAGTATTTT
NA	TRBJ1-6	TRBV5-1	TRBD1	CASSLVTGGSPLHF	TGCGCCAGCAGCTTGGTGACAGGGGGCTCACCCCTCCACTTT
NA	TRBJ1-3	TRBV21-1	NA	CASSKKGSSGNTIYF	TGTGCCAGCAGCAAAAAGGGGTCCTCTGGAAACACCATATATTTT
NA	TRBJ1-1	TRBV5-1	TRBD1	CASSTRTGLNTEAFF	TGCGCCAGCAGCACCCGGACAGGGCTGAACACTGAAGCTTTCTTT
NA	TRBJ1-2	TRBV5-4	NA	CASSSPTEFNYGYTF	TGTGCCAGCAGCTCCCCGACAGAATTTAACTATGGCTACACCTTC
NA	TRBJ1-1	TRBV5-1	NA	CASSHPAGGAGEAFF	TGCGCCAGCAGCCACCCAGCGGGGGGGGCTGGAGAAGCTTTCTTT
NA	TRBJ2-3	TRBV6-6	TRBD2	CASSAPTSGAQYF	TGTGCCAGCAGTGCCCCGACTAGCGGGGCGCAGTATTTT
NA	TRBJ2-3	TRBV9	NA	CASSVWDRPTRGSDTQYF	TGTGCCAGCAGCGTATGGGACCGACCGACTAGAGGTTCAGATACGCAGTATTTT
NA	TRBJ2-1	TRBV7-9	TRBD1	CASSQTTGEFFNEQFF	TGTGCCAGCAGCCAGACCACAGGGGAATTCTTCAATGAGCAGTTCTTC
NA	TRBJ2-5	TRBV6-4	NA	CASSDSCGGRETQYF	TGTGCCAGCAGTGACTCCTGCGGAGGGAGGGAGACCCAGTACTTC
NA	TRBJ2-7	TRBV5-4	TRBD2	CAARGGGSSYEQYF	TGTGCCGCCCGGGGAGGCGGGAGCTCCTACGAGCAGTACTTC
NA	TRBJ2-3	TRBV10-3	TRBD2	CAISALAGGPDTQYF	TGTGCCATCAGTGCGCTAGCGGGAGGTCCCGATACGCAGTATTTT
NA	TRBJ1-1	TRBV2	NA	CASSEGGVTEAFF	TGTGCCAGCAGTGAGGGAGGGGTTACTGAAGCTTTCTTT
NA	TRBJ2-7	TRBV21-1	NA	CATHTGNEQYF	TGTGCCACCCACACAGGGAACGAGCAGTACTTC
NA	TRBJ2-1	TRBV19	TRBD2	CASINSGTSGSSEQFF	TGTGCCAGTATCAATAGCGGGACTAGCGGGAGTAGTGAGCAGTTCTTC
NA	TRBJ2-1	TRBV9	NA	CASSVGPTESDEQFF	TGTGCCAGCAGCGTAGGCCCGACGGAGTCCGATGAGCAGTTCTTC